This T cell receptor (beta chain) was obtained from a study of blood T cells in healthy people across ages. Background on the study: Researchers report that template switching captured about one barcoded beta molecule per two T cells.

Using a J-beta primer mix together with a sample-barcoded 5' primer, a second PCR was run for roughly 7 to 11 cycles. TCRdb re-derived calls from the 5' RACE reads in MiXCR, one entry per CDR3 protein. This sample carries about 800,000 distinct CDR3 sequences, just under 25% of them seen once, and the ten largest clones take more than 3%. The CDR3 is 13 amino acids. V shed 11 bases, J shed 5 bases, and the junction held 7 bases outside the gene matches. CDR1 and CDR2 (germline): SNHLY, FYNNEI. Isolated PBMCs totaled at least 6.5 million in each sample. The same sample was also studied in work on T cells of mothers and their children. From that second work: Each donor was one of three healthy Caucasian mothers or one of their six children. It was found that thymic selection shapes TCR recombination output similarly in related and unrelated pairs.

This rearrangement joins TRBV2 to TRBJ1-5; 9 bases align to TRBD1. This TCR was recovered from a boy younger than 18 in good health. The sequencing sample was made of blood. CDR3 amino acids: CAVGTGIDQPQHF. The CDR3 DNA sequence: TGTGCCGTCGGGACAGGGATTGATCAGCCCCAGCATTTT.